These 27 T cell receptor beta chains came from one sample sequenced in a study of T cell repertoires in cytomegalovirus infection. No antigen has been assigned to these receptors. MiXCR, applied by TCRdb to the reads, yields one record per CDR3 protein. The sample consists of roughly 170,000 distinct CDR3 sequences, 20% to 25% of them appearing once. The starting material was CD8+ T cells from cultured PBMCs, obtained from culture after CMV antigen stimulation. The source is a human donor in good health (CMV status not recorded). Some clones in this sample may be carry-over from other donors' samples.

This chain links TRBV2 with TRBJ1-2; no reliable D call. The ends were cut back, 8 bases at V and 9 bases at J, with 10 bases in the middle. The CDR3 consists of 10 residues. Germline V gene data show CDR1 as SNHLY and CDR2 as FYNNEI. For the CDR3, the DNA is TGTGCCAGCTCCAGGATGAGCTACACCTTC. Its translation is CASSRMSYTF.

J is TRBJ1-2 and V is TRBV12-3 or TRBV12-4, with TRBD1 identical over 10 bases. The CDR3 loop spans 14 amino acids. The ends lost 3 bases at V and 4 bases at J; junction bases unmatched: 2. Here the CDR3 DNA reads TGTGCCAGCAGTTTTGGGACAGGGGCCTATGGCTACACCTTC. Translating gives CASSFGTGAYGYTF.

The sample holds a few counts of this clonotype. The CDR3 nucleotides are TGTGCCAGCAGTCCAACCCAGGGGGTAGCTAACTATGGCTACACCTTC. Protein product: CASSPTQGVANYGYTF. The chain combines TRBV27 with TRBJ1-2; 7 nucleotides line up with TRBD1. Germline-derived CDR1 and CDR2 are MNHEY and SMNVEV (reference sequence). Unmatched junction bases numbered 9, after V lost 5 bases and J lost 0 bases. The CDR3 loop spans 16 amino acids.

The chain employs TRBV7-2 and TRBJ2-3, with 8 bases that match TRBD1. Germline V CDR1 and CDR2: SGHTA, FQGNSA. V was pared by 5 bases and J by 3 bases, with 4 bases of the junction left unmatched. CDR3 length equals 14 residues. This CDR3 reads CASSQRQGTDTQYF. For the CDR3, the DNA is TGTGCCAGCAGCCAGAGACAGGGGACAGATACGCAGTATTTT. Together with reference TRBV7-2 and TRBJ2-3, the CDR3 gives the full variable domain: GAGVSQSPSNKVTEKGKDVELRCDPISGHTALYWYRQSLGQGLEFLIYFQGNSAPDKSGLPSDRFSAERTGGSVSTLTIQRTQQEDSAVYLCASSQRQGTDTQYFGPGTRLTVL.

CDR3 sequence reads: CASSQGTGLTNEQYF. Written as DNA, the CDR3 is TGCGCCAGCAGCCAAGGGACAGGGCTGACGAACGAGCAGTACTTC. The chain employs TRBV4-1 and TRBJ2-7; TRBD1 matches 8 bases. The CDR3 extends over 15 amino acids. Germline loops: CDR1 MGHRA, CDR2 YSYEKL. V shed 1 base and J 5 bases; nucleotides not matched to a gene: 7.

This clonotype was detected only once. The rearrangement uses TRBV7-2 and TRBJ1-6; 8 bases line up with TRBD1. Trimming cost V 6 bases and J 8 bases; bases outside gene matches: 6. Germline CDR1 SGHTA, CDR2 FQGNSA. The CDR3 spans 14 residues. The CDR3, as DNA: TGTGCCAGCAGGCCGGACAGGGTCTATTCACCCCTCCACTTT. It is translated as CASRPDRVYSPLHF.

This clonotype was counted at least ten times. The chain uses TRBV6-2 or TRBV6-3 and TRBJ1-5, with a tentative D call TRBD1 (5 bases). Germline V gene lookup returns CDR1 MNHEY and CDR2 SVGEGT. Trimming shortened V by 3 bases and J by 7 bases, and 16 bases separated the two germline ends. The CDR3 loop spans 15 amino acids. The DNA for the CDR3 is TGTGCCAGCAGTTATAGGGCAGGGATTGGGCAGCCCCAGCATTTT. Translating gives CASSYRAGIGQPQHF.

The chain uses TRBV27 and TRBJ1-6; D is unresolved. Trimming removed 4 bases at V and 6 bases at J, with 13 bases between. CDR1 and CDR2 (germline): MNHEY, SMNVEV (reference sequence). The CDR3 extends over 15 amino acids. This CDR3 reads CASSYPREFNSPLHF. The CDR3 DNA is TGTGCCAGCAGTTACCCTAGGGAGTTTAATTCACCCCTCCACTTT.

This clonotype appeared a few times. The chain carries TRBV4-1 and TRBJ1-5; no clear D gene. The CDR3 covers 15 residues. V shed 4 bases and J shed 3 bases, with 13 bases lying between them. CDR1 and CDR2 from the germline V gene are MGHRA and YSYEKL. The chain's CDR3 is CASSLESGSNQPQHF. The CDR3 nucleotides are TGCGCCAGCAGCCTCGAATCGGGGTCCAATCAGCCCCAGCATTTT.

This clonotype was seen a few times. The J gene is TRBJ2-7, the V gene TRBV6-6, with TRBD2 matching over 11 bases. From germline, CDR1 is MNHNY and CDR2 SVGAGI (reference sequence). V lost 2 bases, J lost 5 bases, and 11 bases stayed unmatched. The CDR3 is 17 amino acids. This CDR3 is CASSYDGTSGLPDEQYF. CDR3 coding DNA: TGTGCCAGCAGTTACGACGGGACTAGCGGCCTTCCTGACGAGCAGTACTTC.

This clonotype was counted only a few times. The genes are TRBV14 and TRBJ2-2, with D perhaps matching TRBD2 (6 bases). CDR1 is SGHDN, CDR2 FVKESK, per germline. V gave up 3 bases and J gave up 3 bases, with 11 bases separating them. The CDR3 is made up of 15 amino acids. The CDR3 reads CASSHGGTYTGELFF. The CDR3 DNA is TGTGCCAGCAGCCACGGAGGGACTTACACCGGGGAGCTGTTTTTT.

The chain is built from TRBV7-9 and TRBJ2-1; the match to TRBD1 covers 8 bases. The trim removed 4 bases at V and 2 bases at J, leaving 7 bases unmatched. The germline CDR1 and CDR2 sequences are SEHNR and FQNEAQ (reference sequence). CDR3 length equals 16 residues. CDR3 residues: CASSSRDRPPYNEQFF. CDR3 nucleotides: TGTGCCAGCAGCTCCCGGGACAGGCCCCCCTACAATGAGCAGTTCTTC.

The rearrangement links TRBV7-9 to TRBJ2-5, with TRBD2 matching over 9 bases. V trimming: 2 bases; J trimming: 2 bases; junction bases outside the gene matches: 3. This CDR3 comprises 15 residues. The germline V gene has CDR1 SEHNR and CDR2 FQNEAQ (reference sequence). The CDR3 DNA reads TGTGCCAGCAGCTTAAGCGGGGGGATACAAGAGACCCAGTACTTC. Its translation: CASSLSGGIQETQYF. The variable domain in full, with the rest retrieved from reference TRBV7-9 and TRBJ2-5, is DTGVSQNPRHKITKRGQNVTFRCDPISEHNRLYWYRQTLGQGPEFLTYFQNEAQLEKSRLLSDRFSAERPKGSFSTLEIQRTEQGDSAMYLCASSLSGGIQETQYFGPGTRLLVL.

The chain recombines TRBV10-3 with TRBJ2-3, with a weak D call TRBD2 (6 bases). The CDR3 length is 15 residues. Deletions cut 0 bases from V and 3 bases from J, with 10 bases between. The germline V gene has CDR1 ENHRY and CDR2 SYGVKD. The CDR3 DNA follows: TGTGCCATCAGTGAGTCATCGGGGGTAACAGATACGCAGTATTTT. It yields the protein CAISESSGVTDTQYF.

This clonotype was detected a few times. The V gene is TRBV7-9, the J gene TRBJ2-1; no definite D call. V lost 4 bases and J 7 bases, leaving 8 bases between the germline ends. This CDR3 is built from 12 residues. The V gene's germline CDR1 is SEHNR and CDR2 FQNEAQ (reference sequence). CDR3 amino acids: CASSYPGNEQFF. In DNA form, the CDR3 reads TGTGCCAGCAGCTATCCCGGGAATGAGCAGTTCTTC. The variable domain in full, completed from reference TRBV7-9 and TRBJ2-1, reads DTGVSQNPRHKITKRGQNVTFRCDPISEHNRLYWYRQTLGQGPEFLTYFQNEAQLEKSRLLSDRFSAERPKGSFSTLEIQRTEQGDSAMYLCASSYPGNEQFFGPGTRLTVL.

This clonotype was seen at least ten times. The genes are TRBV27 and TRBJ2-1, with 9 bases aligning to TRBD2. The CDR3 is 14 amino acids. CDR1 is MNHEY and CDR2 is SMNVEV in the germline V gene (reference sequence). V shed 7 bases and J 9 bases; nucleotides not matched to a gene: 10. CDR3 nucleotide sequence: TGTGCCAGCACCACCGGGACTAGCTCCCGTGAGCAGTTCTTC. Its protein product is CASTTGTSSREQFF.

This clonotype was observed a handful of times. The gene calls are TRBV19 and TRBJ2-3; 8 nucleotides line up with TRBD2. The CDR3 runs 16 residues. Unmatched junction bases numbered 8, after V lost 3 bases and J lost 3 bases. The germline V gene has CDR1 LNHDA and CDR2 SQIVND (reference sequence). The CDR3 sequence is CASSIRTSWGTDTQYF. DNA of the CDR3: TGTGCCAGTAGTATCCGGACTAGCTGGGGGACAGATACGCAGTATTTT.

This clonotype was found a few times. The DNA for the CDR3 is TGTGCCAGCAGCTCGTCCGACGGGCAGTACTTC. This sequence encodes CASSSSDGQYF. J is TRBJ2-7 and V is TRBV7-6; D is uncertain. V gave up 4 bases and J gave up 9 bases, with 10 bases separating them. The germline CDR1 and CDR2 sequences are SGHVS and FNYEAQ. The CDR3 runs 11 residues.

The chain couples TRBV9 to TRBJ2-3; D is unclear. CDR1 SGDLS and CDR2 YYNGEE come from the germline V gene. Trimming took off 0 bases at V and 5 bases at J, with 7 bases between the two ends. The CDR3 length is 13 residues. The CDR3 DNA reads TGTGCCAGCAGCGTAGAACCTCGAGATACGCAGTATTTT. This translates into CASSVEPRDTQYF.

This clonotype has just a few counts. This chain uses TRBV5-6 with TRBJ2-7; D remains ambiguous. CDR1 is SGHDT and CDR2 is YYEEEE in the germline V gene. V lost 1 base to trimming and J lost 5 bases, with 7 bases between them. This CDR3 has 12 residues. Written as DNA, the CDR3 is TGTGCCAGCAGCTTGACACTCAACGAGCAGTACTTC. Its protein is CASSLTLNEQYF.

This rearrangement joins TRBV7-8 to TRBJ2-5, with a tentative D call TRBD1 (6 bases). CDR1 and CDR2 from the germline V gene are SGHVS and FQNEAQ. This CDR3 has 15 residues. Trimming shortened V by 1 base and J by 4 bases, and 13 bases separated the two germline ends. This CDR3 reads CASSLVAGRGETQYF. CDR3 nucleotide sequence: TGTGCCAGCAGCTTAGTGGCCGGCAGGGGAGAGACCCAGTACTTC.

Details on this clonotype: Germline and junction disagree at one end, which may indicate a read error. The V gene is TRBV9, the J gene TRBJ1-2, with D hard to call. Germline CDR1 reads SGDLS; CDR2 reads YYNGEE. The CDR3 length is 11 residues. CDR3 sequence: CASGRINGYIF. CDR3 DNA sequence: TGTGCCAGCGGCAGGATTAATGGCTACATCTTC.

The chain is built from TRBV28 and TRBJ1-5; no clear D gene. Germline loops: CDR1 MDHEN, CDR2 SYDVKM. This CDR3 has 15 amino acids. Trimming took 2 bases from V and 5 from J, leaving 13 bases between them. The DNA for the CDR3 is TGTGCCAGCAGTTTAAGGCTATCGTCGCATCAGCCCCAGCATTTT. Amino acids: CASSLRLSSHQPQHF.

This clonotype was counted only a few times. The gene calls are TRBV11-2 and TRBJ2-1, with 7 bases lining up with TRBD2. Trimming at V came to 1 base and at J to 1 base, leaving 7 bases not matched to a gene. CDR3 size: 17 residues. Germline CDR1 is SGHAT and CDR2 is FQNNGV. The DNA for the CDR3 is TGTGCCAGCAGCTTAGTTCTACGGGGAGGGTCCTACAATGAGCAGTTCTTC. Amino acids: CASSLVLRGGSYNEQFF.

This clonotype was seen a handful of times. The DNA for the CDR3 is TGTGCCAGCAGCTTGGTCAGGGTGAAAAACACTGAAGCTTTCTTT. Translated, it gives CASSLVRVKNTEAFF. The chain uses TRBV7-9 and TRBJ1-1; D perhaps matches TRBD1 (5 bases). This CDR3 has 15 amino acids. Germline V lookup: CDR1 SEHNR, CDR2 FQNEAQ (reference sequence). V was trimmed by 3 bases and J by 2 bases, leaving 13 bases between them.

This clonotype was picked up many times. The genes are TRBV6-2 or TRBV6-3 and TRBJ1-1; D is possibly TRBD1 (6 bases). Deletions cut 1 base from V and 1 base from J, with 22 bases between. The CDR3 has 19 residues. Germline V CDR1 and CDR2: MNHEY, SVGEGT. CDR3 coding DNA: TGTGCCAGCAGTTACTTCCACAATCTTTCGGGACAAAGGAACACTGAAGCTTTCTTT. Amino acids: CASSYFHNLSGQRNTEAFF.

The V gene is TRBV7-9, the J gene TRBJ2-5, with a weak D call TRBD2 (6 bases). V lost 5 bases and J 5 bases, leaving 15 bases between the germline ends. CDR3 length equals 14 residues. Germline loops: CDR1 SEHNR, CDR2 FQNEAQ (reference sequence). The CDR3 region is CASSPQGTGETQYF. CDR3 coding DNA: TGTGCCAGCAGCCCCCAAGGGACTGGGGAGACCCAGTACTTC.